Listed here are 19 T cell receptor beta chains from one sample, sequenced in a study of beta chain features in type 1 diabetes. Study-level points and caveats: TCRB CDR3 length was moderately but significantly reduced in all four CD4+ subsets of Type 1 diabetes patients.

Reverse transcribing all isolated RNA meant expressed TCRB transcripts were sequenced. The repertoire was sequenced with immunoSEQ multiplex PCR; TCRdb's copy has only in-frame clones and lacks some. The sample records hundreds of thousands of clones, 13% being singletons. Their specific antigens are unknown. Sequencing used naive CD4+ T cells from blood. All receptors derive from a man between 18 and 29 years old with type 1 diabetes.

The V and J genes are TRBV6-6 and TRBJ2-5; 9 nucleotides align to TRBD1. The CDR3 consists of 14 residues. Germline V gene lookup returns CDR1 MNHNY and CDR2 SVGAGI (reference sequence). Trimming took 4 bases from V and 4 from J; bases not matched to a gene: 4. The CDR3 region is CASSSDRGGETQYF. For the CDR3, the DNA is TGTGCCAGCAGTTCCGACAGGGGGGGAGAGACCCAGTACTTC.

CDR3 in amino acids: CATSGGDTQYF. CDR3 nucleotide sequence: TGTGCCACGTCCGGCGGAGATACGCAGTATTTT. This rearrangement joins TRBV5-4 to TRBJ2-3; D remains ambiguous. V was cut by 9 bases and J by 5 bases, with 10 bases left in between. The CDR3 has 11 residues. The germline CDR1 and CDR2 sequences are SGHNT and YYREEE (reference sequence).

This clone was observed a few times. The chain combines TRBV11-1 with TRBJ2-6; D unresolved. The length of the CDR3 is 15 residues. Germline loops: CDR1 SGHAT, CDR2 FQDESV (reference sequence). Trimming left V 3 bases short and J 2 bases short, with 8 bases between. The CDR3 sequence: CASSFGVAGANVLTF. The DNA for the CDR3 is TGTGCCAGCAGCTTTGGGGTAGCTGGGGCCAACGTCCTGACTTTC.

This clone was observed a few times. The chain carries TRBV5-4 and TRBJ2-7; perhaps D is TRBD1 or TRBD2 (6 bases each). CDR1 SGHNT and CDR2 YYREEE come from the germline V gene (reference sequence). Trimming removed 6 bases at V and 3 bases at J, with 16 bases between. The CDR3 contains 14 residues. The CDR3 DNA is TGTGCCAGCACCTCTGGGGGGCTTAGCTACGAGCAGTACTTC. Translation: CASTSGGLSYEQYF. Using reference TRBV5-4 and TRBJ2-7 for the parts outside the CDR3, the full variable domain is ETGVTQSPTHLIKTRGQQVTLRCSSQSGHNTVSWYQQALGQGPQFIFQYYREEENGRGNFPPRFSGLQFPNYSSELNVNALELDDSALYLCASTSGGLSYEQYFGPGTRLTVT.

V is TRBV28 and J is TRBJ2-7; D not certain. CDR3 length: 14 amino acids. The V end lost 2 bases, the J end lost 2 bases, and 10 bases lay between the germline ends. Germline assignment: CDR1 MDHEN and CDR2 SYDVKM. The CDR3 DNA reads TGTGCCAGCAGTTTAGAGGCCACAGCCTACGAGCAGTACTTC. This sequence encodes CASSLEATAYEQYF.

V usage is TRBV5-6 and J usage is TRBJ1-2; D gene unclear. The CDR3 runs to 14 residues. Germline V gene lookup returns CDR1 SGHDT and CDR2 YYEEEE. V was pared by 2 bases and J by 6 bases, with 14 bases between. CDR3 amino acids: CASSFSFVSDGYTF. The DNA of the CDR3 is TGTGCCAGCAGCTTTTCCTTCGTGTCGGATGGCTACACCTTC.

This chain joins TRBV18 and TRBJ1-5; 7 nucleotides match TRBD1. The ends lost 4 bases at V and 4 bases at J; junction bases unmatched: 4. The germline CDR1 and CDR2 sequences are KGHSH and LQKENI. This CDR3 spans 14 amino acids. The CDR3 loop is CASSLGQDNQPQHF. As DNA, the CDR3 is TGTGCCAGCTCACTAGGACAGGATAATCAGCCCCAGCATTTT.

Regarding this clone: The sample holds other DNA sequences that translate to the same CDR3. The chain carries TRBV20-1 and TRBJ2-7; 9 nucleotides match TRBD1. Germline trimming cut 6 bases from V and 3 bases from J; bases unmatched to any gene: 0. The CDR3 covers 11 residues. CDR1 is DFQATT and CDR2 is SNEGSKA in the germline V gene (reference sequence). Written as DNA, the CDR3 is TGCAGTGCGACAGGGGGCTACGAGCAGTACTTC. It translates to CSATGGYEQYF.

The chain couples TRBV5-1 to TRBJ1-2, with a tentative D call TRBD1 (6 bases). The CDR3 is 16 residues long. V was shortened by 0 bases and J by 3 bases, with 15 bases between the two germline ends. The germline V gene has CDR1 SGHRS and CDR2 YFSETQ. CDR3 nucleotides: TGCGCCAGCAGCTTGGACAGGGCCCTTGGGGACTATGGCTACACCTTC. This sequence encodes CASSLDRALGDYGYTF.

The J gene is TRBJ2-3, the V gene TRBV7-2; D is unresolved. The CDR3 runs to 14 residues. Germline CDR1 and CDR2: SGHTA and FQGNSA. V lost 4 bases to trimming and J lost 0 bases, with 8 bases between them. CDR3 DNA: TGTGCCAGCAGCTCGGACGTTAGCACAGATACGCAGTATTTT. Amino acids: CASSSDVSTDTQYF.

The sample holds a few counts of this clone. Additional DNA sequences in this sample encode the identical CDR3. The chain recombines TRBV11-2 with TRBJ2-5; D call uncertain. The germline V and J ends were trimmed by 3 bases and 3 bases, with 5 bases remaining between them. The CDR3 is 12 amino acids. Germline-derived CDR1 and CDR2 are SGHAT and FQNNGV. The CDR3: CASSFGEETQYF. The DNA for the CDR3 is TGTGCCAGCAGCTTCGGCGAAGAGACCCAGTACTTC.

The chain joins TRBV18 to TRBJ2-2; D possibly uses TRBD1 or TRBD2 (5 bases each). Germline values: CDR1 KGHSH, CDR2 LQKENI. CDR3 length: 15 amino acids. Trimming took 4 bases from V and 5 from J, leaving 14 bases between them. The DNA of the CDR3 is TGTGCCAGCTCACGCCGGGACCCTCAGACCGGGGAGCTGTTTTTT. Translated, it gives CASSRRDPQTGELFF.

The chain couples TRBV7-2 to TRBJ2-2, with unresolved D. This CDR3 spans 15 amino acids. Germline loops: CDR1 SGHTA, CDR2 FQGNSA. Trimming removed 1 base at V and 4 bases at J, with 10 bases between. The CDR3 coding sequence is TGTGCCAGCAGCTTAGATGGGTATTCCACCGGGGAGCTGTTTTTT. Amino acid sequence: CASSLDGYSTGELFF.

This clone came up a few times. This rearrangement joins TRBV5-6 to TRBJ2-5; possible D gene TRBD1, 6 bases. Trimming removed 1 base from V and 4 bases from J, with 14 bases in between. The germline CDR1 and CDR2 sequences are SGHDT and YYEEEE. CDR3 length: 15 residues. This CDR3 is CASSLIQGHRETQYF. CDR3 sequence (DNA): TGTGCCAGCAGCTTGATACAGGGCCATCGAGAGACCCAGTACTTC. The full variable domain, with the rest looked up from reference TRBV5-6 and TRBJ2-5, is DAGVTQSPTHLIKTRGQQVTLRCSPKSGHDTVSWYQQALGQGPQFIFQYYEEEERQRGNFPDRFSGHQFPNYSSELNVNALLLGDSALYLCASSLIQGHRETQYFGPGTRLLVL.

This clone was detected a few times. The chain carries TRBV15 and TRBJ2-7; 9 nucleotides match TRBD1. Germline assignment: CDR1 LNHNV and CDR2 YYDKDF (reference sequence). V was pared by 4 bases and J by 1 base, with 8 bases of the junction left unmatched. This CDR3 has 16 amino acids. The CDR3 sequence: CATSTRGQGSSYEQYF. For the CDR3, the DNA is TGTGCCACCAGCACAAGGGGACAGGGTTCATCCTACGAGCAGTACTTC.

This rearrangement joins TRBV6-6 to TRBJ2-1; D unresolved. The CDR3 has 13 amino acids. Trimming removed 0 bases at V and 11 bases at J, with 11 bases between. From germline, CDR1 is MNHNY and CDR2 SVGAGI (reference sequence). CDR3 sequence reads: CASSYSRSEKQFF. In DNA form, the CDR3 reads TGTGCCAGCAGTTACTCCCGGAGCGAGAAGCAGTTCTTC.

This chain joins TRBV5-4 and TRBJ1-5, with a possible D match to TRBD1 (6 bases). The V end lost 0 bases, the J end lost 3 bases, and 10 bases lay between the germline ends. The CDR3 covers 15 residues. Germline V CDR1 and CDR2: SGHNT, YYREEE (reference sequence). The CDR3 coding sequence is TGTGCCAGCAGCTTGGGAGGGGGGGACAATCAGCCCCAGCATTTT. Its translation: CASSLGGGDNQPQHF.

This chain links TRBV30 with TRBJ2-2, with 10 bases that match TRBD1. The germline V gene encodes CDR1 GTSNPN and CDR2 SVGIG (reference sequence). V shed 3 bases and J 5 bases; nucleotides not matched to a gene: 6. The CDR3 totals 15 residues. The CDR3 DNA reads TGTGCCTGGAGAGTCGGGACAGGGGTGACCGGGGAGCTGTTTTTT. Translating gives CAWRVGTGVTGELFF. Variable domain in full (rest from reference TRBV30 and TRBJ2-2): SQTIHQWPATLVQPVGSPLSLECTVEGTSNPNLYWYRQAAGRGLQLLFYSVGIGQISSEVPQNLSASRPQDRQFILSSKKLLLSDSGFYLCAWRVGTGVTGELFFGEGSRLTVL.

The genes are TRBV30 and TRBJ2-7; a weak D match, TRBD1 (5 bases). The V end was cut by 0 bases, the J end by 5 bases, with 17 bases between. Germline CDR1 and CDR2: GTSNPN and SVGIG (reference sequence). The CDR3 loop spans 15 amino acids. CDR3 DNA sequence: TGTGCCTGGAGTGTGGGTCAGGGCTTTTCCGACGAGCAGTACTTC. Translated: CAWSVGQGFSDEQYF.